This T cell receptor (beta chain) comes out of a study of blood T cell repertoires in COVID-19 (dated by TCRdb to the early 2020s). Regarding the study in general: The collaborator samples originated in the United States, Italy and Spain and spanned the acute and convalescent phases of COVID-19. The material from the prospective study consisted of cDNA or gDNA derived from T cells, B-cell-depleted T cells, or PBMCs. Deeply sampled blood TCRbeta repertoires from subjects exposed to, actively infected with, or recovered from COVID-19 were included in the dataset. The repertoires were released in a freely available public database intended as a resource for research on the immune response to SARS-CoV-2. The samples were drawn from the first 160 participants of the ongoing ImmuneRACE study and from 1,254 subjects provided by 6 global collaborators. A de-identified subject ID, COVID-19 status, age in years and sex were almost always included in the sample metadata. Where available, HLA class I and class II types were taken from metadata supplied by the sample provider and were not determined by assay-based typing.

On the study overall, not on this receptor specifically: The quantity of clinical and demographic metadata differed by source and by participant and was supplied without curation.

TCRbeta CDR3 regions were amplified from genomic DNA by means of the immunoSEQ Assay, a bias-controlled multiplex PCR. The authors' pipeline ran thus. The number of nucleated cells in each sample was estimated by amplification of reference gene primers within the assay. Sequence reads were collapsed and filtered to measure the absolute abundance of every unique TCRbeta CDR3 rearrangement. For each sample, productive Simpson clonality was calculated as the square root of Simpson's diversity index across productive rearrangements. TCRdb carries this immuneACCESS record with in-frame sequences only. Its versions omit some clonotypes, under half of them owing to an unresolved V gene in the studies checked, with the rest unexplained. The V and J calls and clone size were taken over from that table, and D and trimming were inferred from the DNA. The sample table holds roughly 80,000 clones, of which around four fifths were seen once. In total, the top ten clones hold 9.9% of the sample.

Each collaborating institution followed its own protocols to collect whole blood in K2EDTA tubes. For TCRbeta analysis, collaborators shipped samples as frozen whole blood, isolated PBMCs, or DNA extracted from either of those sample types. Points on this clone: Its antigen is currently not known. No base quality values were provided; no much bigger clone lies one nucleotide off.

The receptor was isolated from a human donor in a cohort sampled during active COVID-19. Material: peripheral blood.

This receptor carries the CDR3 CASSITGGGKSPLHF. The DNA reads TGTGCCAGCAGTATTACCGGGGGTGGGAAGTCACCCCTCCACTTT. The chain is assembled from TRBV27 and TRBJ1-6; the D region possibly corresponds to TRBD1 (5 bases align). Including cysteine and phenylalanine, the CDR3 has 15 amino acids. The read is trimmed to its CDR3 DNA, 45 bases read in frame from base 1. Trimming at the junction amounts to 5 bases on V and 10 bases on J, and the germline ends lie 18 bases apart. Based on the germline V gene (reference sequence), the CDR1 and CDR2 sequences are MNHEY and SMNVEV.